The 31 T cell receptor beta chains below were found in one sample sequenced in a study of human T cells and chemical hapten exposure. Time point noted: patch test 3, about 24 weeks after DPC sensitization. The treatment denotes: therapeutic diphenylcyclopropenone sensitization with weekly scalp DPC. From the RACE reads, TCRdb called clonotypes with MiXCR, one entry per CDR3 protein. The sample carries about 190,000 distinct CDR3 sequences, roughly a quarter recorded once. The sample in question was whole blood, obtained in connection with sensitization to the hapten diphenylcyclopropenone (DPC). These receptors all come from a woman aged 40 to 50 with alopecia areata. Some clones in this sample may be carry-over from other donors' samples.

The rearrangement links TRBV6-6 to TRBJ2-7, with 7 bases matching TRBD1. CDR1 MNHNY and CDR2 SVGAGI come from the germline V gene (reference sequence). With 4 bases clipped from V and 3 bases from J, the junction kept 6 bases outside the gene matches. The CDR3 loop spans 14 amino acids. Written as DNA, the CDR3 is TGTGCCAGCAGTTCCGCGACAGGGTTCTACGAGCAGTACTTC. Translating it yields CASSSATGFYEQYF.

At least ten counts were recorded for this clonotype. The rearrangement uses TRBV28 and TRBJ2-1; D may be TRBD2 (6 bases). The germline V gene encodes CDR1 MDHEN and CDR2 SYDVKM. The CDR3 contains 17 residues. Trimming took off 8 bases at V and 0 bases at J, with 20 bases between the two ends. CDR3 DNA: TGTGCCAGCCAGCTCTTAGCGGTTATAAGCTCCTACAATGAGCAGTTCTTC. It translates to CASQLLAVISSYNEQFF.

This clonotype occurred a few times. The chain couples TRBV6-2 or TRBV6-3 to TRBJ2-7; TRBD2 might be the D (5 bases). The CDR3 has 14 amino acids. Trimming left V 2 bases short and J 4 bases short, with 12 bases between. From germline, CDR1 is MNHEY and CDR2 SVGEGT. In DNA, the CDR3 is TGTGCCAGCAGTTACGGCGGGTATCGTTACGAGCAGTACTTC. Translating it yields CASSYGGYRYEQYF.

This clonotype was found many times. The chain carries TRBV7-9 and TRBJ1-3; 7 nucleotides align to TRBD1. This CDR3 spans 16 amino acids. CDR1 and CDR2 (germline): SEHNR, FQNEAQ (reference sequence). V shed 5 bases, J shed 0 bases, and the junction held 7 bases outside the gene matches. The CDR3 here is CASSAGQPSSGNTIYF. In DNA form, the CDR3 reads TGTGCCAGCAGCGCGGGACAGCCGAGCTCTGGAAACACCATATATTTT.

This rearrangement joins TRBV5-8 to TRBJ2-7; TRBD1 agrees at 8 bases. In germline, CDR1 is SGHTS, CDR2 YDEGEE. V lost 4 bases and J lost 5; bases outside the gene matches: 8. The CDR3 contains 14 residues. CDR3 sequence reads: CASSPRTGIHEQYF. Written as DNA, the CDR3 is TGTGCCAGCAGCCCCAGGACAGGGATCCACGAGCAGTACTTC.

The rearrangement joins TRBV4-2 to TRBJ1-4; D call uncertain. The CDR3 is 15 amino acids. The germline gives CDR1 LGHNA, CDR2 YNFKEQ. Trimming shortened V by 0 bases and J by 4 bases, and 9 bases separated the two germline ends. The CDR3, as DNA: TGTGCCAGCAGCCAAGAAAGGACTGGTAATGAAAAACTGTTTTTT. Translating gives CASSQERTGNEKLFF.

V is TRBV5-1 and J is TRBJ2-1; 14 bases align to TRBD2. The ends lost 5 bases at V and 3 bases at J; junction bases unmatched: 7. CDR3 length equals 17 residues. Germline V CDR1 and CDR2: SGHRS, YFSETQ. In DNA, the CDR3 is TGCGCCAGCAGAGGACTAGCGGGAGGTCTGGGCTACAATGAGCAGTTCTTC. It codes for CASRGLAGGLGYNEQFF.

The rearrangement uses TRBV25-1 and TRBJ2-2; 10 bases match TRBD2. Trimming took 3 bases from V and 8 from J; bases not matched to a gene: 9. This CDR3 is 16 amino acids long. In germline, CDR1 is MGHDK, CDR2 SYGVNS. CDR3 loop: CASSDFRLAGTGELFF. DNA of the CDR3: TGTGCCAGCAGTGATTTTCGACTAGCGGGTACTGGGGAGCTGTTTTTT. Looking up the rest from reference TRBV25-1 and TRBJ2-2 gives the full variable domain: EADIYQTPRYLVIGTGKKITLECSQTMGHDKMYWYQQDPGMELHLIHYSYGVNSTEKGDLSSESTVSRIRTEHFPLTLESARPSHTSQYLCASSDFRLAGTGELFFGEGSRLTVL.

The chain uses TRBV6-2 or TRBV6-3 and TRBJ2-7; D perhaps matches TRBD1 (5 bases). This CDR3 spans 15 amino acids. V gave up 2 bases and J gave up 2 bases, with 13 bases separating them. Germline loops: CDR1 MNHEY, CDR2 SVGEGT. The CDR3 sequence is CASSYAPGPPYEQYF. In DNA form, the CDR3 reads TGTGCCAGCAGTTACGCCCCAGGGCCCCCCTACGAGCAGTACTTC.

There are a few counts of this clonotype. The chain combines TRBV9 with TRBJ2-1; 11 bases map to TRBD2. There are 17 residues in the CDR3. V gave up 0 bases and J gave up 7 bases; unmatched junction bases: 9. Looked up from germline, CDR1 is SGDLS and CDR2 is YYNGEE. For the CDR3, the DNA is TGTGCCAGCAGCGTAGTGAGTGAGTCTAGCGGGAGGAATGAGCAGTTCTTC. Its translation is CASSVVSESSGRNEQFF.

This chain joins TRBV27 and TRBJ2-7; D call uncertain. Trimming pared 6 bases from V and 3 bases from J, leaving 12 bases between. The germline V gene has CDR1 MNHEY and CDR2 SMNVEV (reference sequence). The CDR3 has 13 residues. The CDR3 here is CASSRPPFYEQYF. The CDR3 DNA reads TGTGCCAGCAGCCGCCCACCCTTCTACGAGCAGTACTTC.

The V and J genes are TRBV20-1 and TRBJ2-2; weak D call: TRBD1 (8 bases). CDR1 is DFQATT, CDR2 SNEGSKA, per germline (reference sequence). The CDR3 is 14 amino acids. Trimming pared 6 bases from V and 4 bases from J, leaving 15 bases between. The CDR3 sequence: CSAQQGGGTGELFF. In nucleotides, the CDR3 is TGCAGTGCCCAACAGGGGGGGGGCACCGGGGAGCTGTTTTTT.

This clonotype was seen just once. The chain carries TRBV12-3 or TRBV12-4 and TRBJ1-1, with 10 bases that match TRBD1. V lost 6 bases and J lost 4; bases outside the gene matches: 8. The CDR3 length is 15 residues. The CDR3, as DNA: TGTGCCAGCAGGATGACAGGGGGCGTTGGCACTGAAGCTTTCTTT. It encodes CASRMTGGVGTEAFF.

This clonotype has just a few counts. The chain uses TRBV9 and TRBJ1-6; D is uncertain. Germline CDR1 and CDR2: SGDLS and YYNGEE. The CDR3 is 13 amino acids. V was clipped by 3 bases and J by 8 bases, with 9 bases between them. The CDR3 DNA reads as TGTGCCAGCAGCGGCCCCGGGGATTCACCCCTCCACTTT. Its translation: CASSGPGDSPLHF.

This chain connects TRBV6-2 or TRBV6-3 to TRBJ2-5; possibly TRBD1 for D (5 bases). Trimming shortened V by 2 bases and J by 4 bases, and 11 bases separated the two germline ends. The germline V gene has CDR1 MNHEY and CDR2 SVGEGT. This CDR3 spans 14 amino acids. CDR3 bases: TGTGCCAGCAGTTACACCAACAGGAGAGAGACCCAGTACTTC. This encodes CASSYTNRRETQYF.

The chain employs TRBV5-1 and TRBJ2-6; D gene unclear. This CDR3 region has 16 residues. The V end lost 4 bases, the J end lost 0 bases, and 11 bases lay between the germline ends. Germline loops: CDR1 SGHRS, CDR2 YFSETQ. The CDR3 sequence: CASSPLVFSGANVLTF. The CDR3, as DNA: TGCGCCAGCAGCCCTTTAGTTTTCTCTGGGGCCAACGTCCTGACTTTC.

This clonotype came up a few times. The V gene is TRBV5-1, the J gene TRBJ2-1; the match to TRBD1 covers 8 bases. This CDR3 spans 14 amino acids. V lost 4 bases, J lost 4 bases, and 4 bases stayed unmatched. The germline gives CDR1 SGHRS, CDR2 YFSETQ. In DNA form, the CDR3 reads TGCGCCAGCAGCATCGGGACAGGATACAATGAGCAGTTCTTC. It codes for CASSIGTGYNEQFF.

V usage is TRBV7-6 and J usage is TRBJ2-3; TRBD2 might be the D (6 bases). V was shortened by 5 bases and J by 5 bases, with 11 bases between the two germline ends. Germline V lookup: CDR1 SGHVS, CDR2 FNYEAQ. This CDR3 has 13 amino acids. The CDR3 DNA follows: TGTGCCAGCAGCCGGGAGACGGGAGATACGCAGTATTTT. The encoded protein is CASSRETGDTQYF.

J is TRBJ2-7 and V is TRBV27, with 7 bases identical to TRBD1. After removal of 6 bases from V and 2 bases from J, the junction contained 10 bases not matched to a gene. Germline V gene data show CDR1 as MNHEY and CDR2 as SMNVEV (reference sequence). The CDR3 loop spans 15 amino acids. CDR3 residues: CASRPQGFGAYEQYF. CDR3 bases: TGTGCCAGCAGGCCACAGGGGTTTGGGGCCTACGAGCAGTACTTC.

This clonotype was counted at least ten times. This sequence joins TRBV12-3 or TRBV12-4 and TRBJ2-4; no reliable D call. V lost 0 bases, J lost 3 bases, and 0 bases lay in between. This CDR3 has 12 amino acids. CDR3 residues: CASSLAKNIQYF. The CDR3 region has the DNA TGTGCCAGCAGTTTAGCCAAAAACATTCAGTACTTC.

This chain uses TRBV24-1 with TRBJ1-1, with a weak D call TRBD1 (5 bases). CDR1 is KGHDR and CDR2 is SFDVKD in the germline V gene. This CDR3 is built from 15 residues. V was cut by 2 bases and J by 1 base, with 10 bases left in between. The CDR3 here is CATSDSGTQNTEAFF. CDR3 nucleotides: TGTGCCACCAGTGATTCCGGGACTCAGAACACTGAAGCTTTCTTT.

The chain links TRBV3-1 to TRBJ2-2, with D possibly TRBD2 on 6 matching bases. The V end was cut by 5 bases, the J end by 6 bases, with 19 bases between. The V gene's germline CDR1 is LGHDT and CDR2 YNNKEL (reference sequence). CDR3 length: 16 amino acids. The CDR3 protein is CASSKIGGSNPGELFF. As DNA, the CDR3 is TGTGCCAGCAGCAAGATCGGAGGGTCGAATCCCGGGGAGCTGTTTTTT.

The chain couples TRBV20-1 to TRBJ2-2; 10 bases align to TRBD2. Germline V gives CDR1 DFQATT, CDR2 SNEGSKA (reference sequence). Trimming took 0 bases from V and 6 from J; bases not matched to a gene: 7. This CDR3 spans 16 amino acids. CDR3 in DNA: TGCAGTGCTAGAGATAGGCGGCTAGCGGGAGCCGGGGAGCTGTTTTTT. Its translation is CSARDRRLAGAGELFF.

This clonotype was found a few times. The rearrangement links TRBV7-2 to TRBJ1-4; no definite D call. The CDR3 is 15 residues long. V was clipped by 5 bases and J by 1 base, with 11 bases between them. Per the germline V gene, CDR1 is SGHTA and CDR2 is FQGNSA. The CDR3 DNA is TGTGCCAGCAGCCGGAATAGGTTAACTAATGAAAAACTGTTTTTT. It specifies CASSRNRLTNEKLFF.

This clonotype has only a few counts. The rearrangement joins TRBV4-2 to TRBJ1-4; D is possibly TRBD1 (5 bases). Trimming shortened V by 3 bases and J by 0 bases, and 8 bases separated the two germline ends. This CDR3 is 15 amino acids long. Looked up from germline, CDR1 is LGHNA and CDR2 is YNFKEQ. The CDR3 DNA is TGTGCCAGCAGCCAGGGGACGGCAACTAATGAAAAACTGTTTTTT. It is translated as CASSQGTATNEKLFF.

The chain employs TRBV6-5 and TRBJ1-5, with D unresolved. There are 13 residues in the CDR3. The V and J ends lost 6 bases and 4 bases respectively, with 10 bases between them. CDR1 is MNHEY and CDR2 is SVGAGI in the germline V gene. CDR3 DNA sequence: TGTGCCAGCAGATACGGGATTAATCAGCCCCAGCATTTT. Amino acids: CASRYGINQPQHF.

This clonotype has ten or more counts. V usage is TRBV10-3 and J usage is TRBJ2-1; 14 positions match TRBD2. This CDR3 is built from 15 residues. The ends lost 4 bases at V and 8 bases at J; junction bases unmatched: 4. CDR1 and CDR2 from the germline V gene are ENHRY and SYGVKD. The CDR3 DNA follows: TGTGCCATCAGTGGGGGACTAGCGGGAGTCGATGAGCAGTTCTTC. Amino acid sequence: CAISGGLAGVDEQFF.

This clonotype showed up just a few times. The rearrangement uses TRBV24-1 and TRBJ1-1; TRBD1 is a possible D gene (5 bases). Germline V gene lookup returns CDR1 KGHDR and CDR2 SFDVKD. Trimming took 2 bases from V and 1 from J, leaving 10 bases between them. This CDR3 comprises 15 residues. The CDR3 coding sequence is TGTGCCACCAGTGATTCCCGGGGGTGGAACACTGAAGCTTTCTTT. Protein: CATSDSRGWNTEAFF.

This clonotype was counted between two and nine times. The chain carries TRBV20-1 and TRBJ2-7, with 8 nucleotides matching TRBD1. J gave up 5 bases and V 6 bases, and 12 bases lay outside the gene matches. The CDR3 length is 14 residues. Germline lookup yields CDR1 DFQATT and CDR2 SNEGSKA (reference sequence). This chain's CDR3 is CSASSTGELDEQYF. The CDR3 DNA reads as TGCAGTGCGAGCTCGACAGGGGAGTTGGACGAGCAGTACTTC.

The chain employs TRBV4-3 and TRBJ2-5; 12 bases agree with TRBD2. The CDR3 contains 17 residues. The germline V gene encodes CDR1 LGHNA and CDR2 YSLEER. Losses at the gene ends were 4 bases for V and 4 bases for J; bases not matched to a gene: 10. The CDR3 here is CASSPGFLAGGPETQYF. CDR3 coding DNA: TGCGCCAGCAGCCCGGGGTTCCTAGCGGGAGGGCCAGAGACCCAGTACTTC.

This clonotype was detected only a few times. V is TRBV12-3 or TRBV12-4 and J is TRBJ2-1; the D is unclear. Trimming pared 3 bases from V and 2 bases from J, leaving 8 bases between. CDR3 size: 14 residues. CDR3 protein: CASSFKTTYNEQFF. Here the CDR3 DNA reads TGTGCCAGCAGTTTTAAGACGACCTACAATGAGCAGTTCTTC.